These 19 T cell receptor beta chains came from one sample sequenced in a study of blood T cells in healthy people across ages. It was with a sample-barcoded 5' primer and a J-beta primer mix that a second PCR of roughly 7 to 12 cycles was run. TCRdb re-analysed the 5' RACE reads in MiXCR, keeping a single row per CDR3 protein. Among about 1.5 million distinct CDR3 sequences, about 43% were seen once, and the ten largest hold roughly 7.9%. Sequences were obtained from blood. The source of these receptors is a woman aged 18 to 35 in good health.

The rearrangement joins TRBV6-5 to TRBJ2-7; 10 nucleotides match TRBD2. Germline lookup yields CDR1 MNHEY and CDR2 SVGAGI. The J segment lost 0 bases and the V segment lost 5 bases, leaving 7 bases of the junction unmatched. This CDR3 comprises 16 residues. CDR3 DNA sequence: TGTGCCAGCAGTCCGCGATCTAGCGGGAGCTCCTACGAGCAGTACTTC. It codes for CASSPRSSGSSYEQYF.

This clonotype was seen a handful of times. This rearrangement joins TRBV7-8 to TRBJ2-3, with D unresolved. V lost 2 bases and J 1 base, leaving 10 bases between the germline ends. This CDR3 has 15 amino acids. The germline CDR1 and CDR2 sequences are SGHVS and FQNEAQ. This CDR3 is CASSLYRVGTDTQYF. For the CDR3, the DNA is TGTGCCAGCAGCTTATATAGGGTGGGCACAGATACGCAGTATTTT.

This clonotype was seen only a few times. The chain joins TRBV7-6 to TRBJ2-7; possibly TRBD2 for D (5 bases). The CDR3 is 12 amino acids. Trimming removed 3 bases from V and 7 bases from J, with 10 bases in between. Germline CDR1 is SGHVS and CDR2 is FNYEAQ. CDR3 nucleotide sequence: TGTGCCAGCAGCTTCCTCCAGCGGGAGCAGTACTTC. The encoded protein is CASSFLQREQYF.

This rearrangement joins TRBV5-1 to TRBJ1-1; D not certain. Germline assignment: CDR1 SGHRS and CDR2 YFSETQ. The V end lost 5 bases, the J end lost 0 bases, and 14 bases lay between the germline ends. The CDR3 is 15 amino acids. CDR3 sequence reads: CASSPRSDMNTEAFF. The CDR3 bases are TGCGCCAGCAGTCCGAGGTCAGACATGAACACTGAAGCTTTCTTT.

This clonotype showed up just a few times. This chain links TRBV28 with TRBJ2-7; 7 nucleotides line up with TRBD1. The better agreement between TRBJ2-5 and the DNA end casts doubt on the J call. The germline V gene has CDR1 MDHEN and CDR2 SYDVKM. The CDR3 length is 13 residues. CDR3 nucleotide sequence: TGTGCCAGCAGCGAGACAGGGACGGAGACCCAGTACTTC. Translated, it gives CASSETGTETQYF.

V is TRBV4-2 and J is TRBJ2-5; TRBD1 or TRBD2 may be the D gene (5 bases each). The CDR3 extends over 15 amino acids. Germline CDR1 is LGHNA and CDR2 is YNFKEQ. The V and J ends lost 3 bases and 5 bases respectively, with 16 bases between them. In nucleotides, the CDR3 is TGTGCCAGCAGCCAGGAAGGCCGGGGCGCGGAGACCCAGTACTTC. Its protein is CASSQEGRGAETQYF.

In this sample, this clonotype turned up many times. The chain recombines TRBV15 with TRBJ2-3; TRBD1 might be the D (6 bases). V lost 0 bases and J 9 bases, leaving 13 bases between the germline ends. The CDR3 contains 14 residues. Germline V gives CDR1 LNHNV, CDR2 YYDKDF (reference sequence). CDR3 sequence (DNA): TGTGCCACCAGCAGAGATCCGACAGGCACGACGCAGTATTTT. Its protein product is CATSRDPTGTTQYF.

The chain is built from TRBV7-9 and TRBJ1-2, with 7 bases aligning to TRBD1. This CDR3 is built from 15 residues. V dropped 5 bases and J dropped 2; count of bases not matched to a gene: 8. In germline, CDR1 is SEHNR, CDR2 FQNEAQ (reference sequence). The CDR3 DNA reads TGTGCCAGCAGCGGGCAATCGACAGGGAACTATGGCTACACCTTC. Amino acids: CASSGQSTGNYGYTF.

This chain connects TRBV5-1 to TRBJ2-1; 11 bases match TRBD2. Germline CDR1 is SGHRS and CDR2 is YFSETQ. V lost 6 bases to trimming and J lost 3 bases; unmatched junction nucleotides: 11. The CDR3 extends over 17 amino acids. The CDR3 is CASNFLGTSGDYNEQFF. The CDR3 DNA sequence: TGCGCCAGCAACTTTCTCGGGACTAGCGGAGACTACAATGAGCAGTTCTTC.

Note on this clonotype: A read error may account for a junction end that differs from germline. J is TRBJ2-4 and V is TRBV11-2, with 7 bases aligning to TRBD1. This CDR3 is built from 17 residues. Per germline, CDR1 SGHAT and CDR2 FQNNGV. The DNA for the CDR3 is TGTGCCAGCAGCCTAGAGACAGGGACCTTAGCCAAAAACATTCAGTACTTC. Translating gives CASSLETGTLAKNIQYF.

Written as DNA, the CDR3 is TGTGCCATCAGTGGCCGGGACACCGCACCCTTAAACTATGGCTACACCTTC. Protein: CAISGRDTAPLNYGYTF. The gene calls are TRBV10-3 and TRBJ1-2; a possible D gene is TRBD1 (6 bases). V was pared by 4 bases and J by 2 bases, with 20 bases between. CDR1 is ENHRY and CDR2 is SYGVKD in the germline V gene. The CDR3 consists of 17 residues.

The CDR3 region is CASLRGYQETQYF. Here the CDR3 DNA reads TGTGCCAGCCTGCGGGGTTATCAAGAGACCCAGTACTTC. The gene calls are TRBV28 and TRBJ2-5; the D gene is possibly TRBD2 (6 bases). The CDR3 runs to 13 residues. Germline assignment: CDR1 MDHEN and CDR2 SYDVKM. V was pared by 8 bases and J by 2 bases, with 12 bases between.

This clonotype occurred once. The chain employs TRBV7-9 and TRBJ1-2, with D possibly being TRBD1 (6 bases). There are 16 residues in the CDR3. Germline V gives CDR1 SEHNR, CDR2 FQNEAQ (reference sequence). Deletions cut 0 bases from V and 4 bases from J, with 15 bases between. CDR3 protein: CASSLAGGGTSYGYTF. The CDR3 nucleotides are TGTGCCAGCAGCTTAGCCGGGGGGGGCACGAGCTATGGCTACACCTTC.

The chain couples TRBV20-1 to TRBJ1-2; D not resolved. CDR1 is DFQATT, CDR2 SNEGSKA, per germline (reference sequence). V lost 7 bases, J lost 7 bases, and 16 bases lay in between. The CDR3 is 12 amino acids. The CDR3 reads CSGVAQVVGYTF. CDR3 sequence (DNA): TGCAGTGGTGTAGCGCAGGTCGTTGGCTACACCTTC.

This clonotype was seen only a few times. The chain joins TRBV4-1 to TRBJ2-1; TRBD2 agrees at 10 bases. V shed 4 bases, J shed 5 bases, and the junction held 5 bases outside the gene matches. The CDR3 loop spans 15 amino acids. Germline CDR1 and CDR2: MGHRA and YSYEKL. DNA of the CDR3: TGCGCCAGCAGCCGTGGGACTAGCGTGGACAATGAGCAGTTCTTC. Translating gives CASSRGTSVDNEQFF.

This clonotype has only a few counts. This rearrangement joins TRBV21-1 to TRBJ1-2; the tabulated D call, TRBD1, remains unverified against the DNA. TRBV21-1 is a pseudogene locus. The CDR3 runs 16 residues. DNA for the CDR3: TGTGCCAGCAGCCTCCCGGGTGGGAGGTTGGGCTATGGCTACACCTTC. It codes for CASSLPGGRLGYGYTF.

A few counts support this clonotype. V is TRBV25-1 and J is TRBJ1-2; D remains ambiguous. Germline V CDR1 and CDR2: MGHDK, SYGVNS. Trimming left V 6 bases short and J 4 bases short, with 18 bases between. The CDR3 length is 15 residues. CDR3 sequence (DNA): TGTGCCAGCAGGACCTTTGACCTTTACCGCTATGGCTACACCTTC. It codes for CASRTFDLYRYGYTF.

The rearrangement joins TRBV12-5 to TRBJ2-1; maybe TRBD1 (6 bases). The V end was cut by 7 bases, the J end by 7 bases, with 17 bases between. CDR3 length equals 14 residues. The germline gives CDR1 LGHNT, CDR2 FRNRAP. The CDR3 DNA is TGTGCTAGTGACCCTGGGTCCCAGGGGAATGAGCAGTTCTTC. Encoded protein: CASDPGSQGNEQFF.

The J gene is TRBJ2-1, the V gene TRBV2; either TRBD1 or TRBD2 may supply D (5 bases each). The DNA matches TRBJ2-7 better at its end, which makes the J call doubtful. CDR1 and CDR2 from the germline V gene are SNHLY and FYNNEI. The CDR3 has 12 residues. Written as DNA, the CDR3 is TGTGCCAGCAGGGGACCATACAATGAGCAGTACTTC. Protein sequence: CASRGPYNEQYF.